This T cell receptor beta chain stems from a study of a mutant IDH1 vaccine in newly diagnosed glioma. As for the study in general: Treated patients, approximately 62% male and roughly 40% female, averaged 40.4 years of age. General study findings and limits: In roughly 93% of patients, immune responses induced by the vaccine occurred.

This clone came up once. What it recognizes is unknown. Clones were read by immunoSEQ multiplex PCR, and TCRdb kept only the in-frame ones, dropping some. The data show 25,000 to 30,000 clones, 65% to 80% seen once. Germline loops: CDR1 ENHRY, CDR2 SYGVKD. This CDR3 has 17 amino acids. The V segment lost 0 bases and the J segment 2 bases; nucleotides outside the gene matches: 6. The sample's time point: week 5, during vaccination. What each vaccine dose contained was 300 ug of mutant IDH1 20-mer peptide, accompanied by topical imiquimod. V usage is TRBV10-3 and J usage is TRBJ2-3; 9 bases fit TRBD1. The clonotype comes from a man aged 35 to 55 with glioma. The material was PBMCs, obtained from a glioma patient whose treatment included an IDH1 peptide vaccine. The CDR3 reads CAISESQGTGFTDTQYF. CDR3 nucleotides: TGTGCCATCAGTGAGTCGCAGGGGACAGGGTTCACAGATACGCAGTATTTT.